This T cell receptor beta chain is drawn from a study of T-cell reconstitution after alpha-beta-depleted transplantation in children. Study results and caveats: T-cell counts and diversity at one year following transplant were attributed mainly to newly produced T cells. Surviving thymic progenitors and recipient T cells were the source of high TCRbeta diversity at day 60 in some patients. Reportedly, alpha-beta T cells present about two months post-transplant originated from several hundred expanded clones of graft origin.

The germline V and J ends were trimmed by 4 bases and 4 bases, with 16 bases remaining between them. Looked up from germline, CDR1 is DFQATT and CDR2 is SNEGSKA (reference sequence). The CDR3 spans 14 residues. For TCRbeta, the library was prepared with unique molecular identifiers. One entry per CDR3 protein, called by TCRdb with MiXCR from the PCR reads. The sample has around 500,000 distinct CDR3 sequences; 20% to 25% are singletons. A remark on this clonotype: Its target is unknown.

V gene TRBV20-1 combines with J gene TRBJ2-5; the D call may be TRBD1 or TRBD2 (6 bases each). The source was PBMCs, mostly from graft donor cells, collected 360 days after TCRalphabeta/CD19-depleted stem cell transplant. The source of this sequence is a boy under two years old who had a stem cell transplant for acute myeloid leukemia, so the T cells may come from the graft donor. CDR3 sequence reads: CSATIPGARETQYF. The CDR3 DNA is TGCAGTGCTACAATACCGGGGGCCCGAGAGACCCAGTACTTC.